This entry lists 27 T cell receptor beta chains sequenced from one sample in a study of response to subunit inactivated influenza vaccine. TCRdb itself ran the RT-PCR reads through MiXCR, one entry per CDR3 protein. The table lists over 150,000 distinct CDR3 sequences, around 9% of them singletons. This sample comprised non-naive T cells sorted from PBMCs, obtained on the day of vaccination. Every receptor here comes from a man in his fifties who received an inactivated influenza vaccine.

On this clonotype: A clone one base away is much larger, so this may be a read error. The chain uses TRBV12-3 or TRBV12-4 and TRBJ2-7; no clear D gene. Trimming removed 6 bases at V and 2 bases at J, with 11 bases between. This CDR3 is 13 amino acids long. CDR3 in amino acids: CASSQARAYEQYF. In DNA, the CDR3 is TGTGCCAGCAGCCAAGCACGAGCCTACGAGCAGTACTTC.

Only a few counts were recorded for this clonotype. The chain uses TRBV6-4 and TRBJ1-1; D not resolved. Deletions cut 4 bases from V and 3 bases from J, with 9 bases between. The V gene's germline CDR1 is MRHNA and CDR2 SNTAGT. There are 13 residues in the CDR3. CDR3 protein: CASSAQRDTEAFF. CDR3 bases: TGTGCCAGCAGTGCACAGAGGGACACTGAAGCTTTCTTT.

This clonotype was seen only a few times. The rearrangement links TRBV5-8 to TRBJ2-5, with D perhaps matching TRBD1 or TRBD2 (5 bases each). Germline V gives CDR1 SGHTS, CDR2 YDEGEE. The CDR3 sequence is 16 residues long. The V end lost 0 bases, the J end lost 2 bases, and 14 bases lay between the germline ends. CDR3 region: CASSLGGDIGQETQYF. For the CDR3, the DNA is TGTGCCAGCAGCTTGGGAGGGGATATTGGGCAAGAGACCCAGTACTTC.

This clonotype appeared many times. The gene calls are TRBV5-5 and TRBJ1-6, with a weak D call TRBD1 (5 bases). V shed 0 bases and J shed 8 bases, with 9 bases lying between them. The germline gives CDR1 SGHKS, CDR2 YYEKEE (reference sequence). The CDR3 length is 14 residues. CDR3 DNA: TGTGCCAGCAGCTTGGAAGGGACCGATTCACCCCTCCACTTT. Amino acids: CASSLEGTDSPLHF.

The J gene is TRBJ2-1, the V gene TRBV10-1; 9 nucleotides align to TRBD1. CDR3 length: 15 residues. V shed 0 bases and J 6 bases; nucleotides not matched to a gene: 3. Germline lookup yields CDR1 WNHNN and CDR2 SYGVQD (reference sequence). CDR3 DNA: TGCGCCAGCAGTGAGTCACAGGGGGCCCGCAATGAGCAGTTCTTC. It translates to CASSESQGARNEQFF.

This clonotype was seen repeatedly, ten times or more. The chain links TRBV5-6 to TRBJ1-2; perhaps TRBD1 as D (5 bases). The CDR3 is made up of 15 amino acids. The germline gives CDR1 SGHDT, CDR2 YYEEEE. Trimming left V 4 bases short and J 3 bases short, with 16 bases between. In DNA form, the CDR3 reads TGTGCCAGCAGCCGAGGGCAGGGACGGGACTATGGCTACACCTTC. As protein: CASSRGQGRDYGYTF.

This clonotype has a count of ten or more. The V gene is TRBV12-3 or TRBV12-4, the J gene TRBJ2-2; D may be TRBD1 (5 bases). The V gene lost 6 bases and the J gene lost 2 bases, with 16 bases spanning the gap. The CDR3 has 16 residues. Here the CDR3 DNA reads TGTGCCAGCAGCCCATCTAAGGGGATTAACACCGGGGAGCTGTTTTTT. Translation: CASSPSKGINTGELFF.

This clonotype came up many times. This chain links TRBV28 with TRBJ1-2; no firm D call. CDR1 MDHEN and CDR2 SYDVKM come from the germline V gene. This CDR3 contains 12 residues. Trimming removed 3 bases from V and 3 bases from J, with 5 bases in between. The CDR3 here is CASSLRDYGYTF. In nucleotides, the CDR3 is TGTGCCAGCAGTTTGAGGGACTATGGCTACACCTTC.

The chain has TRBV7-8 and TRBJ1-1; D is ambiguous. The CDR3 contains 15 residues. Germline-derived CDR1 and CDR2 are SGHVS and FQNEAQ. V gave up 5 bases and J gave up 4 bases, with 17 bases separating them. The CDR3 DNA reads as TGTGCCAGCAGCCCTCGATCTCGAATCGGCACTGAAGCTTTCTTT. It translates to CASSPRSRIGTEAFF.

The rearrangement links TRBV2 to TRBJ2-1; D is perhaps TRBD1 (5 bases). The CDR3 is made up of 14 amino acids. V was trimmed by 10 bases and J by 1 base, leaving 14 bases between them. Germline V gene sequence: CDR1 SNHLY, CDR2 FYNNEI. The DNA for the CDR3 is TGTGCCACACAACCGAGACAGTCCTACAATGAGCAGTTCTTC. Its translation is CATQPRQSYNEQFF.

This clonotype was detected ten times or more. The chain couples TRBV5-1 to TRBJ1-4; 10 bases line up with TRBD1. Losses at the gene ends were 0 bases for V and 10 bases for J; bases not matched to a gene: 0. This CDR3 spans 13 amino acids. Germline V gene sequence: CDR1 SGHRS, CDR2 YFSETQ. CDR3 residues: CASSLGDRGKLFF. CDR3 DNA: TGCGCCAGCAGCTTGGGGGACAGGGGAAAACTGTTTTTT.

The V call is TRBV6-2 or TRBV6-3, the J call TRBJ1-5; a weak D match, TRBD1 (6 bases). Germline assignment: CDR1 MNHEY and CDR2 SVGEGT. CDR3 length: 18 residues. Deletions cut 5 bases from V and 0 bases from J, with 20 bases between. The CDR3 sequence: CASSRYGLQGHSNQPQHF. The CDR3 DNA reads as TGTGCCAGCAGTCGCTACGGGCTACAGGGTCATAGCAATCAGCCCCAGCATTTT.

This chain joins TRBV2 and TRBJ2-7; tentative D call: TRBD2 (5 bases). V lost 11 bases to trimming and J lost 7 bases, with 21 bases between them. The CDR3 extends over 13 amino acids. CDR1 and CDR2 (germline): SNHLY, FYNNEI. The CDR3 loop reads CACRMVSPGEQYF. The CDR3, as DNA: TGTGCCTGCCGGATGGTCTCACCGGGGGAGCAGTACTTC.

The sample holds a few counts of this clonotype. This chain connects TRBV20-1 to TRBJ2-3; 11 nucleotides agree with TRBD2. CDR3 length equals 15 residues. Germline CDR1 reads DFQATT; CDR2 reads SNEGSKA (reference sequence). With V trimmed by 4 bases and J by 5 bases, 8 bases remained unmatched. This CDR3 is CSAIETSGILDTQYF. The CDR3 DNA reads as TGCAGTGCTATTGAGACTAGCGGGATCCTAGATACGCAGTATTTT.

This clonotype was counted only a few times. This sequence joins TRBV11-2 and TRBJ2-2, with D perhaps matching TRBD2 (7 bases). Germline lookup yields CDR1 SGHAT and CDR2 FQNNGV. The CDR3 length is 15 residues. V was shortened by 7 bases and J by 4 bases, with 16 bases between the two germline ends. CDR3 loop: CASTPRGAATGELFF. CDR3 sequence (DNA): TGTGCCAGCACCCCCCGGGGGGCGGCCACCGGGGAGCTGTTTTTT.

This clonotype was seen only a few times. The chain recombines TRBV11-2 with TRBJ1-1; no definite D call. V was shortened by 0 bases and J by 1 base, with 9 bases between the two germline ends. The CDR3 loop spans 15 amino acids. Per germline, CDR1 SGHAT and CDR2 FQNNGV. CDR3 residues: CASSLEGSQNTEAFF. The CDR3 region has the DNA TGTGCCAGCAGCTTAGAGGGCAGCCAGAACACTGAAGCTTTCTTT.

This clonotype was detected many times. The V gene is TRBV20-1, the J gene TRBJ1-5, with TRBD1 identical over 8 bases. The CDR3 totals 17 residues. Germline CDR1 DFQATT, CDR2 SNEGSKA (reference sequence). V lost 0 bases and J lost 5; bases outside the gene matches: 12. The CDR3 here is CSARDGGQGRLDQPQHF. CDR3 nucleotide sequence: TGCAGTGCTAGAGATGGAGGACAGGGACGTTTGGATCAGCCCCAGCATTTT.

This clonotype was counted a few times. The V call is TRBV7-8, the J call TRBJ1-4; D call uncertain. V was clipped by 5 bases and J by 3 bases, with 10 bases between them. The CDR3 is made up of 14 amino acids. Per the germline V gene, CDR1 is SGHVS and CDR2 is FQNEAQ. CDR3 sequence: CASSPRGANEKLFF. For the CDR3, the DNA is TGTGCCAGCAGCCCTCGGGGTGCTAATGAAAAACTGTTTTTT. The full variable domain, with the rest looked up from reference TRBV7-8 and TRBJ1-4, is GAGVSQSPRYKVAKRGQDVALRCDPISGHVSLFWYQQALGQGPEFLTYFQNEAQLDKSGLPSDRFFAERPEGSVSTLKIQRTQQEDSAVYLCASSPRGANEKLFFGSGTQLSVL.

This clonotype showed up many times. The chain joins TRBV4-3 to TRBJ2-7; TRBD2 matches at 9 bases. In germline, CDR1 is LGHNA, CDR2 YSLEER. This CDR3 spans 15 amino acids. V trimming: 3 bases; J trimming: 2 bases; junction bases outside the gene matches: 5. CDR3 amino acids: CASSHRSGSAYEQYF. The CDR3 region has the DNA TGCGCCAGCAGCCACCGTAGCGGGAGTGCCTACGAGCAGTACTTC.

Many counts were recorded for this clonotype. The CDR3 DNA follows: TGCGCCAGCAGCTTGGGGGACAGATTTTCCTCTGGAAACACCATATATTTT. Its translation: CASSLGDRFSSGNTIYF. J is TRBJ1-3 and V is TRBV5-1, with 7 bases lining up with TRBD1. This CDR3 region has 17 residues. Looked up from germline, CDR1 is SGHRS and CDR2 is YFSETQ. V shed 0 bases, J shed 0 bases, and the junction held 6 bases outside the gene matches.

This rearrangement joins TRBV5-1 to TRBJ1-1; weak D call: TRBD1 (6 bases). This CDR3 region has 17 residues. Germline loops: CDR1 SGHRS, CDR2 YFSETQ. Trimming took 0 bases from V and 2 from J, leaving 17 bases between them. CDR3: CASSLEFAGARNTEAFF. For the CDR3, the DNA is TGCGCCAGCAGCTTGGAGTTTGCAGGGGCGCGTAACACTGAAGCTTTCTTT. Based on the CDR3 plus reference TRBV5-1 and TRBJ1-1, the full variable domain is KAGVTQTPRYLIKTRGQQVTLSCSPISGHRSVSWYQQTPGQGLQFLFEYFSETQRNKGNFPGRFSGRQFSNSRSEMNVSTLELGDSALYLCASSLEFAGARNTEAFFGQGTRLTVV.

This chain joins TRBV7-6 and TRBJ2-5; TRBD2 might be the D (6 bases). V shed 1 base and J shed 5 bases, with 14 bases lying between them. In germline, CDR1 is SGHVS, CDR2 FNYEAQ. This CDR3 spans 15 amino acids. This chain's CDR3 is CASSLGTGGAETQYF. Here the CDR3 DNA reads TGTGCCAGCAGCTTAGGGACCGGGGGTGCTGAGACCCAGTACTTC. The full variable domain, with the rest looked up from reference TRBV7-6 and TRBJ2-5, is GAGVSQSPRYKVTKRGQDVALRCDPISGHVSLYWYRQALGQGPEFLTYFNYEAQQDKSGLPNDRFSAERPEGSISTLTIQRTEQRDSAMYRCASSLGTGGAETQYFGPGTRLLVL.

This clonotype was picked up a small number of times. The rearrangement uses TRBV11-3 and TRBJ2-7, with TRBD1 matching over 9 bases. CDR1 and CDR2 (germline): SGHNT, YENEEA. This CDR3 region has 16 residues. V lost 5 bases and J lost 2; bases outside the gene matches: 10. The CDR3 region is CASSIAGQGLTYEQYF. The CDR3 DNA is TGTGCCAGCAGCATCGCGGGACAGGGTCTGACCTACGAGCAGTACTTC.

In this sample, this clonotype turned up many times. The rearrangement links TRBV6-2 or TRBV6-3 to TRBJ1-5, with D possibly TRBD1 on 6 matching bases. V lost 5 bases, J lost 4 bases, and 15 bases lay in between. The germline CDR1 and CDR2 sequences are MNHEY and SVGEGT. CDR3 size: 15 residues. CDR3 protein: CASSAFGTPNQPQHF. The DNA of the CDR3 is TGTGCCAGCAGTGCCTTCGGGACACCAAATCAGCCCCAGCATTTT.

The J gene is TRBJ2-2, the V gene TRBV5-6; 11 positions match TRBD1. Germline CDR1 reads SGHDT; CDR2 reads YYEEEE. Trimming took 5 bases from V and 4 from J; bases not matched to a gene: 7. This CDR3 has 16 residues. The CDR3: CASRGTGGGRTGELFF. DNA of the CDR3: TGTGCCAGCAGAGGGACAGGGGGAGGTCGCACCGGGGAGCTGTTTTTT. Full variable domain (remainder filled in from reference TRBV5-6 and TRBJ2-2): DAGVTQSPTHLIKTRGQQVTLRCSPKSGHDTVSWYQQALGQGPQFIFQYYEEEERQRGNFPDRFSGHQFPNYSSELNVNALLLGDSALYLCASRGTGGGRTGELFFGEGSRLTVL.

In this sample, this clonotype turned up a few times. The chain combines TRBV29-1 with TRBJ1-2, with 8 bases fitting TRBD1. The J segment lost 5 bases and the V segment lost 4 bases, leaving 3 bases of the junction unmatched. Germline V lookup: CDR1 SQVTM, CDR2 ANQGSEA. This CDR3 comprises 12 residues. CDR3: CSVGGQGYGYTF. Written as DNA, the CDR3 is TGCAGCGTTGGAGGACAGGGTTATGGCTACACCTTC. Full variable domain (remainder filled in from reference TRBV29-1 and TRBJ1-2): SAVISQKPSRDICQRGTSLTIQCQVDSQVTMMFWYRQQPGQSLTLIATANQGSEATYESGFVIDKFPISRPNLTFSTLTVSNMSPEDSSIYLCSVGGQGYGYTFGSGTRLTVV.

This chain links TRBV20-1 with TRBJ2-1; 9 bases are a match to TRBD1. J was trimmed by 2 bases and V by 4 bases; bases with no gene match: 9. The germline CDR1 and CDR2 sequences are DFQATT and SNEGSKA (reference sequence). The CDR3 runs 16 residues. The CDR3 DNA is TGCAGTGCTACTAAACCGGGACAGGGTACCTACAATGAGCAGTTCTTC. Protein sequence: CSATKPGQGTYNEQFF.